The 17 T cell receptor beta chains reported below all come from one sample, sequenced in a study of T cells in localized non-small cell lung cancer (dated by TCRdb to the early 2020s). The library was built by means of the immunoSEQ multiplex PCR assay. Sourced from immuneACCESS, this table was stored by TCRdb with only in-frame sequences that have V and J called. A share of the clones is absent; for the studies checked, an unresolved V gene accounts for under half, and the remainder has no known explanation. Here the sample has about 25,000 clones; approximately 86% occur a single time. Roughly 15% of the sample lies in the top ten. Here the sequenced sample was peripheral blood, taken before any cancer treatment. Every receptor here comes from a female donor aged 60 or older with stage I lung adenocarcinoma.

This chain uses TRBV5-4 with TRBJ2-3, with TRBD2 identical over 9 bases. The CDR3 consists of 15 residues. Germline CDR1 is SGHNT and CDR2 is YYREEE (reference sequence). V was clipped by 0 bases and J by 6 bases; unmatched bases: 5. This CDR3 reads CASSLASGRPDTQYF. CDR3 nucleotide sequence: TGTGCCAGCAGCTTGGCGAGCGGGAGGCCGGATACGCAGTATTTT.

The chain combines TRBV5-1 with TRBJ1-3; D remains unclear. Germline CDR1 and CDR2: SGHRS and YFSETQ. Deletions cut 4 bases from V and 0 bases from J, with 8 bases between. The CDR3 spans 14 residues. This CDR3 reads CASSPYGSGNTIYF. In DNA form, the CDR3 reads TGCGCCAGCAGCCCGTACGGCTCTGGAAACACCATATATTTT. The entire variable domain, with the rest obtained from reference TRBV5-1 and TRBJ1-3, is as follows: KAGVTQTPRYLIKTRGQQVTLSCSPISGHRSVSWYQQTPGQGLQFLFEYFSETQRNKGNFPGRFSGRQFSNSRSEMNVSTLELGDSALYLCASSPYGSGNTIYFGEGSWLTVV.

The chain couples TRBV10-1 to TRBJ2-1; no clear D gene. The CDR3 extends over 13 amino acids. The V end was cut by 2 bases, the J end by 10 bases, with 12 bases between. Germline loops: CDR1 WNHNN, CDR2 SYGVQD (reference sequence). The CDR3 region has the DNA TGCGCCAGCAGTGAGACCAGGCGGATGGAGCAGTTCTTC. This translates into CASSETRRMEQFF.

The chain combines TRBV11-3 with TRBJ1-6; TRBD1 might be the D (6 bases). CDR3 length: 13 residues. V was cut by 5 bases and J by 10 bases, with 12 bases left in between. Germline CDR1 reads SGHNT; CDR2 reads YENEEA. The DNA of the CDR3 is TGTGCCAGCAGCACAGGTCAGGGGTCACCCCTCCACTTT. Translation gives CASSTGQGSPLHF.

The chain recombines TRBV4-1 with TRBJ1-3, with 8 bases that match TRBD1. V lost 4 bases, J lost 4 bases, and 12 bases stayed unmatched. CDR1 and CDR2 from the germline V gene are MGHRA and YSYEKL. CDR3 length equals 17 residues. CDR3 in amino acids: CASSPGGRGATGNTIYF. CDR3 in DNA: TGCGCCAGCAGCCCAGGGGGCCGGGGGGCAACAGGAAACACCATATATTTT.

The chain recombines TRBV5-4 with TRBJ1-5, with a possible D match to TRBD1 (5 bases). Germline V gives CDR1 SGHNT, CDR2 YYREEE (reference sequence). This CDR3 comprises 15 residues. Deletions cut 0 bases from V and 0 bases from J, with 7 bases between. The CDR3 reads CASSLGGNSNQPQHF. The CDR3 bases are TGTGCCAGCAGCTTGGGGGGGAATAGCAATCAGCCCCAGCATTTT.

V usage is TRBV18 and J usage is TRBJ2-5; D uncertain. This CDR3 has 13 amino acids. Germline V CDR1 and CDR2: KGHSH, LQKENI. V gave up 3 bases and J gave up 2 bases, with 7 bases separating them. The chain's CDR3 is CASSPTSQETQYF. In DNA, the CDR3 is TGTGCCAGCTCACCGACATCGCAAGAGACCCAGTACTTC.

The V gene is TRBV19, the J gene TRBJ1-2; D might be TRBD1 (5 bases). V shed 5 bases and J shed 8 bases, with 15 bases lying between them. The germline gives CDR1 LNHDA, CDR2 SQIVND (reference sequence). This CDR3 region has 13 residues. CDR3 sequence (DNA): TGTGCCAGTAGTTTAACAGGTCTTGAGGGCTACACCTTC. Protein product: CASSLTGLEGYTF.

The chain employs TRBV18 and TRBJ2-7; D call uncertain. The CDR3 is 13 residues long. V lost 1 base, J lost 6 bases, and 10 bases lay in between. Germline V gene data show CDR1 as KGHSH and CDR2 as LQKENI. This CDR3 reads CASSPQDYLEQYF. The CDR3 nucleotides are TGTGCCAGCTCACCACAGGATTATCTCGAGCAGTACTTC.

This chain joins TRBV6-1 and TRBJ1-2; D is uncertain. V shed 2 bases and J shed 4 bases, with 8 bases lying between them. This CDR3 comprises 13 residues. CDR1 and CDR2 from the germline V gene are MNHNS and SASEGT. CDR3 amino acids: CASSERPPYGYTF. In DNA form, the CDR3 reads TGTGCCAGCAGTGAAAGGCCACCCTATGGCTACACCTTC.

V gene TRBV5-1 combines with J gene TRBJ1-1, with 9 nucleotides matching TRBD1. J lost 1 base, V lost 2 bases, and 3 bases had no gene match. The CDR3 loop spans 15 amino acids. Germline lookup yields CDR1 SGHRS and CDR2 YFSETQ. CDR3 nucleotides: TGCGCCAGCAGCTTAAGGACAGGGGCGAACACTGAAGCTTTCTTT. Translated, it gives CASSLRTGANTEAFF.

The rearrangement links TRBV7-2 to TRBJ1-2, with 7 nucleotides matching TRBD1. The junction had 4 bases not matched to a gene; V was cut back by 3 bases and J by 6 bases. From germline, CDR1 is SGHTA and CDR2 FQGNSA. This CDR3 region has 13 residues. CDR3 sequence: CASSLEGAHGYTF. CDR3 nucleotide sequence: TGTGCCAGCAGCTTGGAGGGGGCGCATGGCTACACCTTC.

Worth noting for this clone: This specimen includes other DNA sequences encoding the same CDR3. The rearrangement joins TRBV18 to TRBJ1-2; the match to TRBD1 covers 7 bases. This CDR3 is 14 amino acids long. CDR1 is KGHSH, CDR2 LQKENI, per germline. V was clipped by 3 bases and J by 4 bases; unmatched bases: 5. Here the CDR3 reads CASSPGTEGYGYTF. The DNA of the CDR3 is TGTGCCAGCTCACCTGGGACAGAGGGCTATGGCTACACCTTC. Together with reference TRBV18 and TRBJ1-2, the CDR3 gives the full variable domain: NAGVMQNPRHLVRRRGQEARLRCSPMKGHSHVYWYRQLPEEGLKFMVYLQKENIIDESGMPKERFSAEFPKEGPSILRIQQVVRGDSAAYFCASSPGTEGYGYTFGSGTRLTVV.

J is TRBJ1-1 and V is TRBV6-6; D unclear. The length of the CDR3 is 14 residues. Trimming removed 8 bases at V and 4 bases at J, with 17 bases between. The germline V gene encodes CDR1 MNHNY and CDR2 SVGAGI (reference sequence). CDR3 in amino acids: CASRIGQIGTEAFF. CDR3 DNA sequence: TGTGCCAGCCGCATAGGGCAGATTGGCACTGAAGCTTTCTTT.

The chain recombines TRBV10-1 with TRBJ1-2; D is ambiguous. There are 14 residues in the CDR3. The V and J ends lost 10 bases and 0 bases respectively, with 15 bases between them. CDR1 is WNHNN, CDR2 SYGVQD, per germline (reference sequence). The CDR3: CANGRRLSNYGYTF. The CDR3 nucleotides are TGCGCCAACGGACGGCGGCTCTCTAACTATGGCTACACCTTC.

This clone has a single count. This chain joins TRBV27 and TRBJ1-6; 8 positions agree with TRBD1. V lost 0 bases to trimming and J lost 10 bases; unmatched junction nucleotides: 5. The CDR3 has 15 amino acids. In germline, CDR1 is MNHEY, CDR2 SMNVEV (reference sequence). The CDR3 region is CASSLSKTGESPLHF. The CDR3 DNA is TGTGCCAGCAGTTTATCGAAGACAGGGGAATCACCCCTCCACTTT.

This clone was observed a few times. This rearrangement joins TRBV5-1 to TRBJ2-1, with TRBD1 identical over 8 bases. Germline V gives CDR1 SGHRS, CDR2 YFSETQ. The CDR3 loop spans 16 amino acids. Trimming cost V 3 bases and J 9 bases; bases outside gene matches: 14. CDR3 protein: CASSSFSRGPGGEQFF. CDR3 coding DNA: TGCGCCAGCAGCTCGTTCTCCAGGGGGCCTGGAGGTGAGCAGTTCTTC.